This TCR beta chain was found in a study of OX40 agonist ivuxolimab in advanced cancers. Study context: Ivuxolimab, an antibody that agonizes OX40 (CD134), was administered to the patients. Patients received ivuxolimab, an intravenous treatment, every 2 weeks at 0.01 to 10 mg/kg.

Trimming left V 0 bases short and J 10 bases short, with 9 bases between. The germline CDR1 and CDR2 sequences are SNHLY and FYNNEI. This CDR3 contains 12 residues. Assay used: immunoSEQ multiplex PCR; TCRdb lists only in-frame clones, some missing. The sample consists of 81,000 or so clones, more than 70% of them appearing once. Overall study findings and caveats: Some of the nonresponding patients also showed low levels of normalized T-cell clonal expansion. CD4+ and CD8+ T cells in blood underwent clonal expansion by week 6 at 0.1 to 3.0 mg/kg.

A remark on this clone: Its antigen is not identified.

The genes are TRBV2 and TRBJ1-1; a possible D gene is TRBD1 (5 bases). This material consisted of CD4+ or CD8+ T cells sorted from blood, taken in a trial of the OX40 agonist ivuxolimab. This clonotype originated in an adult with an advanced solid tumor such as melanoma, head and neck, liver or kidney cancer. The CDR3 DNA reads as TGTGCCAGCAGTGAAGCGCTGGACATAGCTTTCTTT. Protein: CASSEALDIAFF.